What follows are 6 T cell receptor beta chains derived from one specimen sequenced in a study of OX40 agonist ivuxolimab in advanced cancers. Sequencing was performed with immunoSEQ multiplex PCR; in TCRdb, only in-frame clones are kept and a portion is missing. The table includes about 67,000 clones, 80% to 90% detected once. The source was CD4+ or CD8+ T cells sorted from blood, collected in a trial of the OX40 agonist ivuxolimab. The receptors derive from an adult with an advanced solid tumor such as melanoma, head and neck, liver or kidney cancer.

The gene calls are TRBV6-4 and TRBJ2-2, with D perhaps TRBD1 or TRBD2 (5 bases each). Germline CDR1 is MRHNA and CDR2 is SNTAGT. The CDR3 is 15 amino acids. The V and J ends lost 7 bases and 0 bases respectively, with 12 bases between them. This CDR3 is CASIREGTNTGELFF. For the CDR3, the DNA is TGTGCCAGCATCAGAGAGGGGACGAACACCGGGGAGCTGTTTTTT.

The chain couples TRBV5-4 to TRBJ2-5, with 10 bases matching TRBD1. Germline V gene data show CDR1 as SGHNT and CDR2 as YYREEE (reference sequence). This CDR3 is 16 amino acids long. Trimming took 4 bases from V and 5 from J; bases not matched to a gene: 11. CDR3 amino acids: CASSPKRTGGSETQYF. The DNA for the CDR3 is TGTGCCAGCAGCCCCAAACGGACAGGGGGGTCGGAGACCCAGTACTTC.

The chain has TRBV2 and TRBJ2-7; TRBD2 aligns across 8 bases. J was trimmed by 0 bases and V by 7 bases; bases with no gene match: 11. CDR1 is SNHLY, CDR2 FYNNEI, per germline. The CDR3 is made up of 16 amino acids. For the CDR3, the DNA is TGTGCCAGCACCCCCCCTGGCGGGAGGAGCTCCTACGAGCAGTACTTC. Its protein is CASTPPGGRSSYEQYF. Filled out from reference TRBV2 and TRBJ2-7, the complete variable domain reads EPEVTQTPSHQVTQMGQEVILRCVPISNHLYFYWYRQILGQKVEFLVSFYNNEISEKSEIFDDQFSVERPDGSNFTLKIRSTKLEDSAMYFCASTPPGGRSSYEQYFGPGTRLTVT.

The chain uses TRBV4-2 and TRBJ2-6; D ambiguous. CDR1 and CDR2 from the germline V gene are LGHNA and YNFKEQ. The CDR3 is made up of 15 amino acids. The V end lost 1 base, the J end lost 0 bases, and 4 bases lay between the germline ends. The CDR3 DNA sequence: TGTGCCAGCAGCCAAGGGAGCTCTGGGGCCAACGTCCTGACTTTC. Residues: CASSQGSSGANVLTF.

This clone was recorded once. This CDR3 reads CASSQYYGTSYEQYF. The CDR3 bases are TGTGCCAGCAGCCAATACTACGGGACTTCCTACGAGCAGTACTTC. The J gene is TRBJ2-7, the V gene TRBV16; maybe TRBD2 (6 bases). Germline lookup yields CDR1 KGHSY and CDR2 FQNENV. The CDR3 has 15 residues. Trimming cost V 1 base and J 1 base, with 11 bases left between them.

This rearrangement joins TRBV7-2 to TRBJ1-3; 7 bases fit TRBD1. This CDR3 has 14 residues. Germline-derived CDR1 and CDR2 are SGHTA and FQGNSA. V was clipped by 3 bases and J by 5 bases; unmatched bases: 4. The CDR3 DNA follows: TGTGCCAGCAGCTTTGGGGACAGCCGAAACACCATATATTTT. Translated, it gives CASSFGDSRNTIYF.